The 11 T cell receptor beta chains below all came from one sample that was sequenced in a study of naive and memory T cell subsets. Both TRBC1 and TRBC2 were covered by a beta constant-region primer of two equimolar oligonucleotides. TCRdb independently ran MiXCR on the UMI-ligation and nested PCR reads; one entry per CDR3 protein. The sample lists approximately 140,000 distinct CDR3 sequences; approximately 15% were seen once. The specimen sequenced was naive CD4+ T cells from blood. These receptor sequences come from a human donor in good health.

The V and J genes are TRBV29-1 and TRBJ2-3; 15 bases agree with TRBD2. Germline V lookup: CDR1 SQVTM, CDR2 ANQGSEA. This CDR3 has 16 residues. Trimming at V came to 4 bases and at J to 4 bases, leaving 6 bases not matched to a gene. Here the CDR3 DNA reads TGCAGCGTTGGGAGGACTAGCGGGAGGGCATCAGATACGCAGTATTTT. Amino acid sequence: CSVGRTSGRASDTQYF.

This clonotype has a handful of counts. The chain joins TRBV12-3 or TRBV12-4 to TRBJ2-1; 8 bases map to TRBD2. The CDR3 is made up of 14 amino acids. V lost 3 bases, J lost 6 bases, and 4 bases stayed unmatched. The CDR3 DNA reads TGTGCCAGCAGTTTCCTCCGGGGGGGCAATGAGCAGTTCTTC. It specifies CASSFLRGGNEQFF.

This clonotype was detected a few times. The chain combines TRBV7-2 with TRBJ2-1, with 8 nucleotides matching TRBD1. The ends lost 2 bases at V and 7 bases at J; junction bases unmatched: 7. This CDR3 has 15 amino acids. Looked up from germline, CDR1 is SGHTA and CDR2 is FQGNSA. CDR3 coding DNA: TGTGCCAGCAGCTTAACTGGACAGGGTCTAAATGAGCAGTTCTTC. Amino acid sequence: CASSLTGQGLNEQFF.

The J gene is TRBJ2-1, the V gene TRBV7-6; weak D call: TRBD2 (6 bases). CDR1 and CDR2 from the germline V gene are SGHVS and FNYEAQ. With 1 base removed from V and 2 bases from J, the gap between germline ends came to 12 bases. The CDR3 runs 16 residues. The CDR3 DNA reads TGTGCCAGCAGCTTAGTTATCGGGAGTGCCTACAATGAGCAGTTCTTC. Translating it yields CASSLVIGSAYNEQFF.

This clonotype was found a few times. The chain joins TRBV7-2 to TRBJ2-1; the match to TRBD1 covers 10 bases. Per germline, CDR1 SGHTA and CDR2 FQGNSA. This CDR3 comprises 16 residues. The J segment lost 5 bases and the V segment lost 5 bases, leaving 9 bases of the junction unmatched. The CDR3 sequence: CASSQRTGGTNNEQFF. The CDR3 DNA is TGTGCCAGCAGCCAACGGACAGGGGGTACGAACAATGAGCAGTTCTTC.

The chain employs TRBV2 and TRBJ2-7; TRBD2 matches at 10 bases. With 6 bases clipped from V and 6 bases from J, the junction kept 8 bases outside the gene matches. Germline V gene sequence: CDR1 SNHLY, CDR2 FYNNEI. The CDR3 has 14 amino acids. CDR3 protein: CASRQLAGLGEQYF. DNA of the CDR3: TGTGCCAGCAGGCAACTAGCGGGATTAGGCGAGCAGTACTTC.

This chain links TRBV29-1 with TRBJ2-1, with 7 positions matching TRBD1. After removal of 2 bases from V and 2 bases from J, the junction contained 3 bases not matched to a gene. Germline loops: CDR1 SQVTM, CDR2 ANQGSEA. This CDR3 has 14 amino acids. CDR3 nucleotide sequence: TGCAGCGTTGAAAAGGGGGCCCCCTACAATGAGCAGTTCTTC. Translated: CSVEKGAPYNEQFF.

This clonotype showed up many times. The chain's CDR3 is CASSQGYTYNEQFF. CDR3 DNA sequence: TGTGCCAGCAGCCAAGGCTATACCTACAATGAGCAGTTCTTC. The chain uses TRBV3-1 and TRBJ2-1; D not resolved. CDR3 size: 14 residues. Deletions cut 1 base from V and 2 bases from J, with 6 bases between. Looked up from germline, CDR1 is LGHDT and CDR2 is YNNKEL (reference sequence).

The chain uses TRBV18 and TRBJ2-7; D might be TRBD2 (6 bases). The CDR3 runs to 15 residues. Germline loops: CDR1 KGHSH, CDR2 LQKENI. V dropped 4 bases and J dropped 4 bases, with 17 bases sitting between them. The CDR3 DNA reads TGTGCCAGCTCACTAGGGACTTCGACGGAATACGAGCAGTACTTC. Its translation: CASSLGTSTEYEQYF.

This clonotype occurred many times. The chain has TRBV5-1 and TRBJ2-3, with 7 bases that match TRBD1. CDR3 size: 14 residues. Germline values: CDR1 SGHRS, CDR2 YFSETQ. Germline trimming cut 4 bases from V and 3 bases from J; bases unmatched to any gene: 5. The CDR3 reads CASSLGQLTDTQYF. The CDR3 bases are TGCGCCAGCAGCCTGGGACAGCTAACAGATACGCAGTATTTT.

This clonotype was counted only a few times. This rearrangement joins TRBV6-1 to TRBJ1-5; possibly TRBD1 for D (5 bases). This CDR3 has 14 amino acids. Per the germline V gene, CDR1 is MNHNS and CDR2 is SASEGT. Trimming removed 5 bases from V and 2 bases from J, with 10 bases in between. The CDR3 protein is CASSLLGGNQPQHF. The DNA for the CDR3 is TGTGCCAGCAGTCTCCTGGGGGGCAATCAGCCCCAGCATTTT.